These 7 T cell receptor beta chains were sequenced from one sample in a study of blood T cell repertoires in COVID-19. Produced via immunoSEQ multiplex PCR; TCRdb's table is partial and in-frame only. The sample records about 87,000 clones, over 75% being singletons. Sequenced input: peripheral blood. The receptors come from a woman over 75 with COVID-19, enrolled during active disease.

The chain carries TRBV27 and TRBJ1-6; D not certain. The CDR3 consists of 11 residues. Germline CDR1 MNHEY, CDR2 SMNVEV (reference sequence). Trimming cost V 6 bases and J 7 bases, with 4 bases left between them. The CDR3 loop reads CASRSNSPLHF. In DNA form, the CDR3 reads TGTGCCAGCAGGTCGAATTCACCCCTCCACTTT.

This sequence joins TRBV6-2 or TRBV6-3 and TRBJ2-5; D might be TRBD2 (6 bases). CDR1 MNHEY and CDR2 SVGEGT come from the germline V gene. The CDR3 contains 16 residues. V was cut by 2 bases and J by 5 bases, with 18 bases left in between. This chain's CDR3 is CASSYPDGGMGETQYF. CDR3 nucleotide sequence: TGTGCCAGCAGTTACCCGGACGGGGGAATGGGGGAGACCCAGTACTTC.

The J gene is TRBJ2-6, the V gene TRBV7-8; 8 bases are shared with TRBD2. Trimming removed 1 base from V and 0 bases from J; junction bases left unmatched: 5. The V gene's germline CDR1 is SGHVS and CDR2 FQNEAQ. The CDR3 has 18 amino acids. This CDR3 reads CASSLDPSGLSGANVLTF. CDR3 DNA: TGTGCCAGCAGCTTAGATCCTAGCGGGCTCTCTGGGGCCAACGTCCTGACTTTC.

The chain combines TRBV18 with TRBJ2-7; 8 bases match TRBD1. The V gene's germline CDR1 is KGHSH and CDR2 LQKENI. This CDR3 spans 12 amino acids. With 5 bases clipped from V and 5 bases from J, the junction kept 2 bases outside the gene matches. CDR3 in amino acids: CASSTTGDEQYF. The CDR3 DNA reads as TGTGCCAGCTCAACGACAGGGGACGAGCAGTACTTC.

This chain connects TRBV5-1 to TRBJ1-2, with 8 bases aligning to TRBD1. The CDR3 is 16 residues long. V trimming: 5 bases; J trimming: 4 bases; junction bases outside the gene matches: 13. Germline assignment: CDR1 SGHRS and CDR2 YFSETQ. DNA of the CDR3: TGCGCCAGCAGTTTATACCCGGGACAGGTCACCTATGGCTACACCTTC. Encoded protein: CASSLYPGQVTYGYTF.

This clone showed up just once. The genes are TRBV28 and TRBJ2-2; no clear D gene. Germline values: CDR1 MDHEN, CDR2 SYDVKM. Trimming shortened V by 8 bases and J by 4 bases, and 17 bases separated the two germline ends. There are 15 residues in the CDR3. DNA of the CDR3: TGTGCCAGCCTTCGTCCGACATCAGGCACCGGGGAGCTGTTTTTT. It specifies CASLRPTSGTGELFF.

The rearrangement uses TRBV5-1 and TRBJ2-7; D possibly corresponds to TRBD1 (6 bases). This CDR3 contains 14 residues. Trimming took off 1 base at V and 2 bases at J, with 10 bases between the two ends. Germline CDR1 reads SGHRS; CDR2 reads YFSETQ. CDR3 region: CASSLYGQTYEQYF. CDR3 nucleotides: TGCGCCAGCAGCTTGTATGGACAGACCTACGAGCAGTACTTC. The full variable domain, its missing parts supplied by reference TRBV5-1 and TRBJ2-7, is KAGVTQTPRYLIKTRGQQVTLSCSPISGHRSVSWYQQTPGQGLQFLFEYFSETQRNKGNFPGRFSGRQFSNSRSEMNVSTLELGDSALYLCASSLYGQTYEQYFGPGTRLTVT.